The 20 T cell receptor beta chains below all came from one sample that was sequenced in a study of cytomegalovirus exposure and HLA in healthy donors. Both 60 Vbeta primers and 13 Jbeta primers went into the PCR. Clones were read by immunoSEQ multiplex PCR, and TCRdb kept only the in-frame ones, dropping some. The table includes roughly 190,000 clones, roughly 73% detected once. Specimen: PBMCs. These receptors came from a female donor in good health and CMV-seronegative.

This clone was seen a single time. The junction shows a germline mismatch at one end, possibly a read error. The rearrangement links TRBV7-9 to TRBJ2-5, with 9 bases fitting TRBD2. The CDR3 extends over 13 amino acids. CDR1 is SEHNR, CDR2 FQNEAQ, per germline (reference sequence). This CDR3 reads CSSSLTSGETQYF. CDR3 sequence (DNA): TGTTCCAGCAGCTTAACTAGCGGGGAGACCCAGTACTTC.

The V call is TRBV15, the J call TRBJ2-7; possible D gene TRBD1, 6 bases. Germline V gives CDR1 LNHNV, CDR2 YYDKDF (reference sequence). The CDR3 length is 13 residues. V was pared by 2 bases and J by 7 bases, with 12 bases between. The CDR3 bases are TGTGCCACCAGCAGATGGGCAGGGGATGAGCAGTACTTC. It translates to CATSRWAGDEQYF. Full variable domain (outside the CDR3, taken from reference TRBV15 and TRBJ2-7): DAMVIQNPRYQVTQFGKPVTLSCSQTLNHNVMYWYQQKSSQAPKLLFHYYDKDFNNEADTPDNFQSRRPNTSFCFLDIRSPGLGDTAMYLCATSRWAGDEQYFGPGTRLTVT.

This clone was seen more than once but under ten times. The chain recombines TRBV5-1 with TRBJ2-1; 10 nucleotides align to TRBD2. There are 16 residues in the CDR3. The trim removed 3 bases at V and 1 base at J, leaving 4 bases unmatched. Germline loops: CDR1 SGHRS, CDR2 YFSETQ. DNA for the CDR3: TGCGCCAGCAGCTCCTGGACTAGCGGTTCCTACAATGAGCAGTTCTTC. Its translation is CASSSWTSGSYNEQFF.

This clone was counted between two and nine times. The chain links TRBV18 to TRBJ2-1, with TRBD2 matching 14 bases. Germline-derived CDR1 and CDR2 are KGHSH and LQKENI. Losses at the gene ends were 3 bases for V and 6 bases for J; bases not matched to a gene: 7. The CDR3 loop spans 17 amino acids. The CDR3 nucleotides are TGTGCCAGCTCACCCGGACTAGCGGGAGGTTTAGGCAATGAGCAGTTCTTC. Translated: CASSPGLAGGLGNEQFF.

This chain joins TRBV4-3 and TRBJ1-3; perhaps TRBD1 as D (5 bases). The CDR3 length is 15 residues. CDR1 and CDR2 (germline): LGHNA, YSLEER. Trimming pared 8 bases from V and 0 bases from J, leaving 14 bases between. CDR3 amino acids: CASSGELSSGNTIYF. CDR3 bases: TGCGCCAGCTCGGGGGAACTAAGCTCTGGAAACACCATATATTTT.

The gene calls are TRBV7-9 and TRBJ1-2; 9 bases are a match to TRBD1. The CDR3 consists of 13 residues. The germline V gene has CDR1 SEHNR and CDR2 FQNEAQ (reference sequence). The V and J ends lost 5 bases and 8 bases, in that order; junction bases with no gene match: 6. The CDR3, as DNA: TGTGCCAGCAGCGGCTGGGACAGGGAGGGCTACACCTTC. This codes for CASSGWDREGYTF. Full variable domain (rest looked up from reference TRBV7-9 and TRBJ1-2): DTGVSQNPRHKITKRGQNVTFRCDPISEHNRLYWYRQTLGQGPEFLTYFQNEAQLEKSRLLSDRFSAERPKGSFSTLEIQRTEQGDSAMYLCASSGWDREGYTFGSGTRLTVV.

This clone has just one count. This chain connects TRBV2 to TRBJ2-3; D not certain. Germline CDR1 reads SNHLY; CDR2 reads FYNNEI. This CDR3 comprises 12 residues. The V and J ends lost 3 bases and 4 bases respectively, with 5 bases between them. The DNA of the CDR3 is TGTGCCAGCAGTGACCTAGCAGATACGCAGTATTTT. Its translation is CASSDLADTQYF.

The chain carries TRBV21-1 and TRBJ1-2. TRBV21-1 is noted as a pseudogene. The CDR3 contains 16 residues. The CDR3 sequence: CASSKHGGIVNYGYTF. In DNA form, the CDR3 reads TGTGCCAGCAGCAAGCACGGAGGGATAGTTAACTATGGCTACACCTTC.

This sequence joins TRBV5-6 and TRBJ1-1; D not certain. The germline V gene has CDR1 SGHDT and CDR2 YYEEEE. The CDR3 runs 11 residues. V lost 1 base and J lost 13, with 11 bases in between. CDR3 sequence (DNA): TGTGCCAGCAGCTTGAGTACCGTAGTTTTCTTT. It is translated as CASSLSTVVFF.

V usage is TRBV27 and J usage is TRBJ2-7; TRBD2 aligns across 13 bases. This CDR3 region has 16 residues. Germline CDR1 is MNHEY and CDR2 is SMNVEV (reference sequence). The ends lost 5 bases at V and 1 base at J; junction bases unmatched: 5. The CDR3 DNA follows: TGTGCCAGCAGTCCCCGACTAGCGGGAGGTTCCTACGAGCAGTACTTC. Protein product: CASSPRLAGGSYEQYF.

The chain joins TRBV27 to TRBJ1-6; D is perhaps TRBD1 (5 bases). Trimming removed 2 bases at V and 2 bases at J, with 10 bases between. The germline gives CDR1 MNHEY, CDR2 SMNVEV (reference sequence). The CDR3 covers 16 residues. This CDR3 is CASSLLGATYNSPLHF. CDR3 sequence (DNA): TGTGCCAGCAGTTTACTAGGGGCCACCTATAATTCACCCCTCCACTTT.

The rearrangement joins TRBV30 to TRBJ2-3; 7 bases line up with TRBD2. The junction had 13 bases not matched to a gene; V was cut back by 4 bases and J by 9 bases. The CDR3 is 14 amino acids. The V gene's germline CDR1 is GTSNPN and CDR2 SVGIG (reference sequence). CDR3 DNA sequence: TGTGCCTGGATACCAGCGGGGCACACAGTGACGCAGTATTTT. This encodes CAWIPAGHTVTQYF.

J is TRBJ1-1 and V is TRBV9, with a weak D call TRBD1 (6 bases). Germline V lookup: CDR1 SGDLS, CDR2 YYNGEE. V was clipped by 0 bases and J by 6 bases, with 9 bases between them. The CDR3 covers 13 residues. The CDR3 region has the DNA TGTGCCAGCAGCGTAGTGGGGGCAGCTGAAGCTTTCTTT. Translation gives CASSVVGAAEAFF.

This sequence joins TRBV30 and TRBJ2-1, with 7 bases matching TRBD2. The CDR3 covers 13 residues. Germline V lookup: CDR1 GTSNPN, CDR2 SVGIG (reference sequence). Trimming removed 2 bases from V and 6 bases from J; junction bases left unmatched: 4. The CDR3 protein is CAWSLGGFNEQFF. Written as DNA, the CDR3 is TGTGCCTGGAGTCTGGGGGGGTTCAATGAGCAGTTCTTC.

The V call is TRBV4-1, the J call TRBJ2-7; 12 positions agree with TRBD1. The V gene end was trimmed by 2 bases and the J gene end by 7 bases; junction bases not matched to a gene: 9. CDR1 and CDR2 (germline): MGHRA, YSYEKL. This CDR3 is built from 16 residues. In DNA, the CDR3 is TGCGCCAGCAGCCAATTACCGGGACAGGGGGCCTTGGAGCAGTACTTC. Its protein is CASSQLPGQGALEQYF.

CDR3 sequence reads: CASSSLSTPYEQYF. The CDR3 DNA follows: TGTGCCAGCAGCTCCCTATCTACCCCCTACGAGCAGTACTTC. The chain uses TRBV5-5 and TRBJ2-7; D gene ambiguous. CDR1 is SGHKS and CDR2 is YYEKEE in the germline V gene (reference sequence). This CDR3 comprises 14 residues. Trimming took 3 bases from V and 2 from J, leaving 12 bases between them.

The gene calls are TRBV25-1 and TRBJ2-3, with a possible D match to TRBD2 (6 bases). This CDR3 is 14 amino acids long. Germline V gene lookup returns CDR1 MGHDK and CDR2 SYGVNS. V dropped 5 bases and J dropped 1 base, with 10 bases sitting between them. As DNA, the CDR3 is TGTGCCAGCAGTCTCCGCGGGGGCACAGATACGCAGTATTTT. This sequence encodes CASSLRGGTDTQYF.

V usage is TRBV7-3 and J usage is TRBJ2-2, with D possibly being TRBD2 (6 bases). V was trimmed by 8 bases and J by 0 bases, leaving 7 bases between them. Germline V gene data show CDR1 as SGHTA and CDR2 as FQGTGA. This CDR3 has 13 residues. CDR3 sequence reads: CASGGANTGELFF. The CDR3 DNA sequence: TGTGCCAGCGGCGGGGCGAACACCGGGGAGCTGTTTTTT. Looking up the rest from reference TRBV7-3 and TRBJ2-2 gives the full variable domain: GAGVSQTPSNKVTEKGKYVELRCDPISGHTALYWYRQSLGQGPEFLIYFQGTGAADDSGLPNDRFFAVRPEGSVSTLKIQRTERGDSAVYLCASGGANTGELFFGEGSRLTVL.

CDR3 sequence: CASSEFGDINYGYTF. For the CDR3, the DNA is TGTGCCAGCAGTGAATTCGGGGACATCAACTATGGCTACACCTTC. The rearrangement links TRBV25-1 to TRBJ1-2; D is possibly TRBD1 (6 bases). V gave up 1 base and J gave up 2 bases, with 11 bases separating them. The CDR3 is 15 amino acids. Per germline, CDR1 MGHDK and CDR2 SYGVNS.

In its sample, this clone was seen a few times. CDR3 in DNA: TGTGCCTGGAGTAGGGACAGGGGGGAAAAACTGTTTTTT. Translation: CAWSRDRGEKLFF. The chain employs TRBV30 and TRBJ1-4, with 11 positions matching TRBD1. The CDR3 length is 13 residues. Germline CDR1 reads GTSNPN; CDR2 reads SVGIG (reference sequence). Trimming took 2 bases from V and 8 from J; bases not matched to a gene: 1.